The T cell receptor (beta chain) described here comes from a study of blood T cell repertoires in COVID-19. Across the whole study: PBMCs, B-cell-depleted T cells, or T cells provided the cDNA or gDNA that made up the material.

Using immunoSEQ multiplex PCR, the repertoire was profiled, and TCRdb retains in-frame clones only, with some absent. The sample gives under 200,000 clones, almost 85% of which show up once; less than 15% is in the top ten. The CDR3 spans 17 residues. With V trimmed by 6 bases and J by 0 bases, 9 bases remained unmatched. CDR1 and CDR2 (germline): MNHEY, SMNVEV (reference sequence). The clonotype originates from a man aged 18 to 35 with active or convalescent COVID-19. Sequenced: peripheral blood. The chain links TRBV27 to TRBJ2-3, with 10 bases that match TRBD2. CDR3 nucleotide sequence: TGTGCCAGCAGGCCTAGCGGGAGCCCCTCTAGCACAGATACGCAGTATTTT. Its protein product is CASRPSGSPSSTDTQYF.